This TCR beta chain derives from a study of neurological immune-mediated disorders. This CDR3 has 13 amino acids. Trimming shortened V by 1 base and J by 6 bases, and 7 bases separated the two germline ends. In germline, CDR1 is SGHRS, CDR2 YFSETQ. This clonotype was seen repeatedly, ten times or more. Sorted libraries drew on about a million CD4+ or CD8+ T cells. TCRdb re-called the 5' RACE reads through MiXCR, storing one row per CDR3 protein. The table has around 31,000 distinct CDR3 sequences, around 4% seen once; the top ten hold nearly 25%. The origin of this receptor is a woman between 40 and 50 years old in good health. This chain uses TRBV5-1 with TRBJ2-2; no clear D. Sample: CD4+ T cells from blood. CDR3 in amino acids: CASSLWSSGELFF. The CDR3, as DNA: TGCGCCAGCAGCTTGTGGTCGTCCGGGGAGCTGTTTTTT.